The 3 T cell receptor beta chains below all came from one sample that was sequenced in a study of Ad26.COV2.S vaccination and SARS-CoV-2 variants. Sequencing was performed with immunoSEQ multiplex PCR; in TCRdb, only in-frame clones are kept and a portion is missing. This sample has 250,000 to 300,000 clones; around 87% occur once, and the top ten carry over 2.5%. Regarding treatment: approximately 18 received Ad26.COV2.S at low or high dose, single or two shots; 5 received placebo; per-sample allocation not given. Sampling was performed 63 days after the first vaccine or placebo injection. This specimen was peripheral blood, taken in a trial of Ad26.COV2.S vaccine versus placebo. The receptors shown here come from a person between 18 and 60 years old who received the Ad26.COV2.S COVID-19 vaccine or a placebo.

This CDR3 reads CAKGGDSKNTGELFF. In DNA, the CDR3 is TGTGCCAAGGGAGGGGACAGCAAAAACACCGGGGAGCTGTTTTTT. The chain links TRBV19 to TRBJ2-2; D might be TRBD1 or TRBD2, each matching 7 bases. The CDR3 spans 15 residues. With 10 bases removed from V and 2 bases from J, the gap between germline ends came to 17 bases. CDR1 and CDR2 from the germline V gene are LNHDA and SQIVND (reference sequence).

This chain links TRBV29-1 with TRBJ2-1; 7 bases fit TRBD2. V trimming: 6 bases; J trimming: 4 bases; junction bases outside the gene matches: 12. CDR3 length equals 15 residues. Germline CDR1 SQVTM, CDR2 ANQGSEA. The CDR3 DNA follows: TGCAGCGTCGCAAAAGGTGTGGGGGGGTACAATGAGCAGTTCTTC. This encodes CSVAKGVGGYNEQFF.

The chain has TRBV7-6 and TRBJ2-7, with 7 bases that match TRBD1. V gave up 5 bases and J gave up 6 bases; unmatched junction bases: 7. The CDR3 runs 13 residues. Germline V gene sequence: CDR1 SGHVS, CDR2 FNYEAQ. CDR3 residues: CASSLSTGSEQYF. CDR3 nucleotides: TGTGCCAGCAGCCTCTCGACAGGGTCCGAGCAGTACTTC.